This TCR beta chain is from a study of cytomegalovirus exposure and HLA in healthy donors. V lost 3 bases, J lost 10 bases, and 6 bases stayed unmatched. The CDR3 spans 13 residues. CDR1 and CDR2 (germline): SGHTA, FQGNSA. Some clones are missing from TCRdb's copy, which holds only in-frame ones; the method was immunoSEQ multiplex PCR. The sample has around 63,000 clones; 90% to 96% are singletons. This clonotype originated in a woman between 18 and 29 years old in good health and CMV-seronegative. The chain couples TRBV7-2 to TRBJ1-5, with TRBD1 identical over 7 bases. The sequencing sample was made of PBMCs. The CDR3 nucleotides read TGTGCCAGCAGCTTCGGCACAGGGGTCCCCCAGCATTTT. This gives the protein CASSFGTGVPQHF.